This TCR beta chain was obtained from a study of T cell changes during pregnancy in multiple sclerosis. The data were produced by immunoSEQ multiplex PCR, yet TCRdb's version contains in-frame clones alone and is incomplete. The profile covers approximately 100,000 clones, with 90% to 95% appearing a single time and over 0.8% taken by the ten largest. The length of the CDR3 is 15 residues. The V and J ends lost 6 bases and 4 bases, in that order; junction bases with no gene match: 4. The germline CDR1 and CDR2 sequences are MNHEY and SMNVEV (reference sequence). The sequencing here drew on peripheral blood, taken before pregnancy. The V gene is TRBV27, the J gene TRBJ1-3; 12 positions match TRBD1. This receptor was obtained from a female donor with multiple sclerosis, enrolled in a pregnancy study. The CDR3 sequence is CASRTGQGAGNTIYF. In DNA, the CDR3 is TGTGCCAGCAGAACGGGACAGGGGGCGGGAAACACCATATATTTT.